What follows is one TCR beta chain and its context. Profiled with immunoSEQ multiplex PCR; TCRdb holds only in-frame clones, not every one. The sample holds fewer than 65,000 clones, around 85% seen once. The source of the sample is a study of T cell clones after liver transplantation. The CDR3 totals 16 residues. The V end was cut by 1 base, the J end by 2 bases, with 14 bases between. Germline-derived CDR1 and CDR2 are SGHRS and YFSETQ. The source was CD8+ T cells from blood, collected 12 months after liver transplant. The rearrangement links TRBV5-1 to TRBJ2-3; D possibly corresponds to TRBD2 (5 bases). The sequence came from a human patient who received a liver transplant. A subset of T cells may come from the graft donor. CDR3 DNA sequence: TGCGCCAGCAGCTTGAATCTAGCCGCTTACACAGATACGCAGTATTTT. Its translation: CASSLNLAAYTDTQYF.